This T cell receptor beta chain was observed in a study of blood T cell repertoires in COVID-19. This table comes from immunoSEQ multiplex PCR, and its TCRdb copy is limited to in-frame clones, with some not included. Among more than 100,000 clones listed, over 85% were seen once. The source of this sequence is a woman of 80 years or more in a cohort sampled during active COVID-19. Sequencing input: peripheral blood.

CDR3 DNA: TGTGCCAGCAGTCAGGGGCAGGGATATGGCTACACCTTC. Protein: CASSQGQGYGYTF. The chain is built from TRBV28 and TRBJ1-2, with D perhaps TRBD1 (6 bases). Trimming stripped 5 bases from V and 5 bases from J, with 12 bases between. Germline V lookup: CDR1 MDHEN, CDR2 SYDVKM. CDR3 length equals 13 residues.